These 6 T cell receptor beta chains were all obtained from the same sample, sequenced in a study of blood T cell repertoires in COVID-19. Assay used: immunoSEQ multiplex PCR; TCRdb lists only in-frame clones, some missing. This repertoire shows approximately 40,000 clones, more than 85% found once; its top ten account for 5.5% to 7%. Sequenced: peripheral blood. Receptors were obtained from an elderly woman with acute or convalescent COVID-19.

The gene calls are TRBV5-4 and TRBJ2-1; 10 nucleotides line up with TRBD1. The CDR3 has 14 amino acids. Looked up from germline, CDR1 is SGHNT and CDR2 is YYREEE (reference sequence). Trimming at V came to 4 bases and at J to 4 bases, leaving 2 bases not matched to a gene. In DNA form, the CDR3 reads TGTGCCAGCAGCGGGGGACAGGGGTACAATGAGCAGTTCTTC. It specifies CASSGGQGYNEQFF.

This chain uses TRBV6-5 with TRBJ1-3; the D gene is possibly TRBD1 (6 bases). V was clipped by 7 bases and J by 4 bases, with 11 bases between them. The CDR3 runs to 13 residues. From germline, CDR1 is MNHEY and CDR2 SVGAGI. The DNA of the CDR3 is TGTGCCAGCAAGGGGGGGAAAGGAAACACCATATATTTT. Protein: CASKGGKGNTIYF.

V is TRBV2 and J is TRBJ2-3; 7 nucleotides match TRBD1. The CDR3 extends over 18 amino acids. Per germline, CDR1 SNHLY and CDR2 FYNNEI. V lost 0 bases and J lost 2; bases outside the gene matches: 11. DNA for the CDR3: TGTGCCAGCAGTGAAGCGCCGTATGGGGACAGAGTCACAGATACGCAGTATTTT. Translated, it gives CASSEAPYGDRVTDTQYF. The whole variable domain, remainder taken from reference TRBV2 and TRBJ2-3, is EPEVTQTPSHQVTQMGQEVILRCVPISNHLYFYWYRQILGQKVEFLVSFYNNEISEKSEIFDDQFSVERPDGSNFTLKIRSTKLEDSAMYFCASSEAPYGDRVTDTQYFGPGTRLTVL.

The chain uses TRBV6-5 and TRBJ1-5; D gene uncertain. This CDR3 comprises 13 residues. The V end lost 6 bases, the J end lost 2 bases, and 8 bases lay between the germline ends. Germline values: CDR1 MNHEY, CDR2 SVGAGI. The CDR3 DNA sequence: TGTGCCAGCAGCTTTCGGGGCAATCAGCCCCAGCATTTT. Protein sequence: CASSFRGNQPQHF.

This rearrangement joins TRBV28 to TRBJ1-5; 9 bases map to TRBD1. Germline V gene lookup returns CDR1 MDHEN and CDR2 SYDVKM. The CDR3 is 16 amino acids. The junction had 4 bases not matched to a gene; V was cut back by 2 bases and J by 2 bases. The chain's CDR3 is CASSLIWTGGNQPQHF. DNA for the CDR3: TGTGCCAGCAGTTTAATCTGGACAGGGGGCAATCAGCCCCAGCATTTT.

J is TRBJ1-6 and V is TRBV2; TRBD1 is a possible D gene (5 bases). There are 17 residues in the CDR3. The germline V gene encodes CDR1 SNHLY and CDR2 FYNNEI. Trimming removed 8 bases from V and 0 bases from J, with 17 bases in between. The chain's CDR3 is CASRIMGGSSYNSPLHF. The CDR3 DNA reads as TGTGCCAGCCGAATAATGGGGGGGAGCTCCTATAATTCACCCCTCCACTTT.